This T cell receptor (beta chain) was retrieved from a study of blood T cell repertoires in COVID-19 (dated by TCRdb to the early 2020s). Describing the broader study: Samples from collaborators originated in the United States, Italy and Spain and spanned both the acute and convalescent phases of COVID-19. The prospective study material was composed of cDNA or gDNA derived from T cells, B-cell-depleted T cells, or PBMCs. Deeply sampled blood TCRbeta repertoires from subjects exposed to, actively infected with, or recovered from COVID-19 were included in the dataset. A freely available public database, intended as a resource for researchers studying the immune response to SARS-CoV-2, is where the repertoires were released. Samples were obtained from the ongoing ImmuneRACE study (first 160 participants) and from 1,254 subjects provided by 6 global collaborators. A de-identified subject ID, COVID-19 status, age in years and sex were almost always included in the sample metadata. Where available, HLA class I and class II types were taken from metadata supplied by the sample provider and were not determined by assay-based typing. The paper as a whole reports these results and caveats: The amount of clinical and demographic metadata varied by source and participant and was provided uncurated.

Participants in the prospective study were enrolled through a virtual design, were aged 18 to 89 years, and lived in roughly 26 United States geographic areas. In the prospective study, cohorts were assigned on the basis of participant-reported clinical history obtained from a screening survey and a study questionnaire. Exposed participants were defined as having been in contact with someone with a PCR-confirmed or clinician-diagnosed COVID-19 case within 2 weeks of study entry. Each participant in the prospective study had whole blood, serum and a nasopharyngeal or oropharyngeal swab collected by mobile phlebotomists. Additional blood draws and questionnaires over an approximately two-month period could optionally be provided by prospective study participants. Before DNA extraction, prospective study blood samples were shipped either frozen or at room temperature. V is reduced by 1 base and J by 4 bases, leaving a spacing of 16 bases between them. CDR1 LNHNV and CDR2 YYDKDF were looked up in the germline V gene (reference sequence). From the cysteine through the phenylalanine, the CDR3 covers 16 amino acids. Kept here is only the CDR3 DNA, which spans 48 bases and is read in frame from base 1.

TCRbeta CDR3 regions were amplified from genomic DNA by means of the immunoSEQ Assay, a bias-controlled multiplex PCR. The study's own analysis went as follows. The number of nucleated cells in each sample was estimated by amplification of reference gene primers within the assay. Sequence reads were collapsed and filtered to measure the absolute abundance of every unique TCRbeta CDR3 rearrangement. Productive Simpson clonality was computed per sample as the square root of Simpson's diversity index over productive rearrangements. TCRdb retrieved this table from immuneACCESS and kept in-frame rearrangements only. Not all clones are present; in checked studies, unresolved V genes account for under half, and no reason is known for the remainder. The D gene and trimming were derived from the DNA, and the V and J assignments and clone size from that table. The sample profile shows a few hundred thousand clones; 80% to 90% of them were found once. The ten biggest clones cover approximately 6.6% of the sample.

Only one count was recorded for this clone. The antigen it binds to is not known. No clone much larger than this one lies a single base away; base qualities are absent. The chain uses TRBV15 and TRBJ1-2; the D gene lacks a confident call. Source material: PBMCs or T cells enriched from blood (not recorded which). The sequence came from a woman in her fifties or sixties who had been exposed to COVID-19. The sequenced DNA is TGTGCCACCAGCAGAGGCGGCGGACTTCGGAGCTATGGCTACACCTTC. Its protein reads: CATSRGGGLRSYGYTF.